What follows describes a single TCR beta chain. Its antigen is unknown. This sample is drawn from a study of PD-L1 blockade in urothelial cancer. Whole-study context: Blood analyses occurred 3 weeks (second dose) and 6 weeks post treatment start.

Time point specified: pretreatment peripheral blood. Each individual provided 1 to 8 samples (taken pretreatment and on-treatment). The CDR3 is 17 amino acids. The junction had 15 bases not matched to a gene; V was cut back by 6 bases and J by 5 bases. The germline V gene has CDR1 SQVTM and CDR2 ANQGSEA. General study results and limits: Better progression-free and overall survival followed lower pretreatment blood clonality.

Templates that were synthetic TCR analogs were spiked into each PCR. Some clones are missing from TCRdb's copy, which holds only in-frame ones; the method was immunoSEQ multiplex PCR. This table has roughly 50,000 clones, around nine tenths appearing once. V gene TRBV29-1 combines with J gene TRBJ2-1; TRBD1 agrees at 11 bases. Source: PBMCs, taken around atezolizumab (anti-PD-L1) treatment. The sequence was obtained from a woman aged 55-69 years with urothelial cancer. CDR3 sequence reads: CSVQMHPGQGGDNEQFF. Written as DNA, the CDR3 is TGCAGCGTCCAAATGCACCCGGGACAGGGGGGGGACAATGAGCAGTTCTTC.